Here is one T cell receptor (beta chain) with its context. This clone appeared a single time. Which antigen it targets is not known. It has no much larger one-base neighbor in the sample; base qualities were not kept. One collaborating source in Seattle enrolled patients while the patients were actively infected and followed the patients over time throughout the course of disease. Whole blood was collected in K2EDTA tubes by collaborating institutions according to the institutions' own protocols. Collaborator samples were shipped for TCRbeta analysis as frozen whole blood, isolated PBMCs, or DNA extracted from either sample type. The data were obtained in a study of blood T cell repertoires in COVID-19 (TCRdb year 2020). Some background on the complete study: Samples covering the acute and convalescent phases of COVID-19 were provided by collaborators in the United States, Italy and Spain. Nearly every sample came with metadata listing a de-identified subject ID, COVID-19 status, age in years and sex. Where available, HLA class I and class II types were obtained from metadata supplied by the sample provider rather than from assay-based typing. Subjects who had been exposed to COVID-19, were actively infected with it, or had recovered from it provided the deeply sampled blood TCRbeta repertoires that made up the dataset. The samples were drawn from two sources: the first 160 participants of the ongoing ImmuneRACE study, and fewer than 1,500 subjects contributed by 6 global collaborators. The material from the prospective study consisted of cDNA or gDNA derived from T cells, B-cell-depleted T cells, or PBMCs. The repertoires were made available in a free public database intended to serve as a resource for research on the immune response to SARS-CoV-2. Overall results and qualifications from the work: Clinical and demographic metadata were provided uncurated, with the amount varying by source and participant.

The immunoSEQ Assay, a bias-controlled multiplex PCR, was used to amplify TCRbeta CDR3 regions from genomic DNA. The authors' pipeline ran thus. The number of nucleated cells in each sample was estimated by amplification of reference gene primers within the assay. Sequence reads were collapsed and filtered to measure the absolute abundance of every unique TCRbeta CDR3 rearrangement. For each sample, productive Simpson clonality was calculated as the square root of Simpson's diversity index across productive rearrangements. In TCRdb, the immuneACCESS table is reduced to in-frame sequences with V and J assigned. These tables do not hold every clone; where another copy was compared, an unresolved V gene accounts for under half, and the others remain unexplained. The DNA was the basis for D and trimming; V, J and clone size are from that table. The sample contains about 210,000 clones, roughly 80% of them found a single time. Of the sample, about 5% is held by the ten largest clones.

The junction shows trimming of 2 bases on V and 5 bases on J, and the gene matches do not reach 2 bases of it. The germline V gene specifies SGHRS as CDR1 and YFSETQ as CDR2. The CDR3, cysteine through phenylalanine, is 14 amino acids long. Kept here is only the CDR3 DNA, which spans 42 bases and is read in frame from base 1. The chain is made from TRBV5-1 and TRBJ2-1; 9 nucleotides in the junction match TRBD1. This TCR was recovered from a woman in her 70s with COVID-19, enrolled during active disease. Sequenced material: peripheral blood. CDR3 sequence: CASSLDRGDNEQFF. Read as DNA, the sequence is TGCGCCAGCAGCTTAGACAGGGGGGACAATGAGCAGTTCTTC.